This T cell receptor beta chain was obtained from a study of T-cell memory formation after mild COVID-19. Study-wide context: Each donor largely had its own TCR clusters. Study-wide results and caveats: Memory sampled before infection contained some responding clones, suggesting cross-reactive memory joined. Among CD4+ contracting clones, most were CM and EM, and CD8+ ones EMRA.

Constant-segment primers were used for 5'RACE, and the resulting TCR alpha and TCR beta cDNA libraries carried sample barcodes and UMIs. MiXCR was run by TCRdb on the 5' RACE reads, yielding one entry per CDR3 protein. The sample includes approximately 150,000 distinct CDR3 sequences, 6% to 7% of them seen just once. In the case of this clonotype: Its target is not known.

This CDR3 region has 17 residues. Unmatched junction bases numbered 8, after V lost 6 bases and J lost 0 bases. The chain joins TRBV12-3 or TRBV12-4 to TRBJ2-1; 10 positions agree with TRBD2. This TCR came from an adult woman who had mild COVID-19 (a few samples of this study predate the infection). Cell type and time point are not known. Specimen: PBMCs or a T cell subset sorted from them (not recorded which). CDR3 sequence (DNA): TGTGCCAGCAGGCAAACTAGCGGGGTCAGCTCCTACAATGAGCAGTTCTTC. Encoded protein: CASRQTSGVSSYNEQFF.